Following are 27 T cell receptor beta chains from one sample sequenced in a study of blood T cell repertoires in COVID-19. Data came from immunoSEQ multiplex PCR; TCRdb stores just in-frame clones and leaves some out. The sample shows 100,000 to 150,000 clones, around 80% of them seen only once. Sequencing input: PBMCs or T cells enriched from blood (not recorded which). These receptors were collected from a man in his forties with acute COVID-19.

The chain couples TRBV11-2 to TRBJ2-7; TRBD2 is a possible D gene (5 bases). Germline V lookup: CDR1 SGHAT, CDR2 FQNNGV. The CDR3 is 13 amino acids. The V end lost 4 bases, the J end lost 7 bases, and 14 bases lay between the germline ends. The CDR3 is CASSSGRRGEQYF. CDR3 sequence (DNA): TGTGCCAGCAGCTCTGGACGGAGAGGGGAGCAGTACTTC.

The rearrangement links TRBV28 to TRBJ1-6; TRBD1 might be the D (5 bases). Trimming cost V 2 bases and J 7 bases, with 15 bases left between them. Germline V lookup: CDR1 MDHEN, CDR2 SYDVKM. This CDR3 is built from 16 residues. DNA for the CDR3: TGTGCCAGCAGTTTACCCCAGGGTGCGGAGAATTCACCCCTCCACTTT. Translation gives CASSLPQGAENSPLHF.

V is TRBV6-1 and J is TRBJ2-3, with 8 nucleotides matching TRBD1. This CDR3 has 15 amino acids. V lost 2 bases and J lost 8; bases outside the gene matches: 9. The germline V gene has CDR1 MNHNS and CDR2 SASEGT. The DNA for the CDR3 is TGTGCCAGCAGTGAATCGGGCAGGGGGCAGGGTACGCAGTATTTT. Its translation: CASSESGRGQGTQYF.

This chain links TRBV27 with TRBJ1-1, with TRBD1 matching over 7 bases. With 5 bases clipped from V and 3 bases from J, the junction kept 3 bases outside the gene matches. The CDR3 sequence is 13 residues long. Germline loops: CDR1 MNHEY, CDR2 SMNVEV (reference sequence). As DNA, the CDR3 is TGTGCCAGCAGTCCCAGGGGGTACACTGAAGCTTTCTTT. This sequence encodes CASSPRGYTEAFF.

This clone was counted a few times. The V and J genes are TRBV27 and TRBJ2-7, with D tentatively TRBD1 (6 bases). V lost 8 bases and J 2 bases, leaving 10 bases between the germline ends. CDR1 MNHEY and CDR2 SMNVEV come from the germline V gene (reference sequence). The CDR3 is 12 amino acids. The CDR3 here is CASLTGTYEQYF. The CDR3 DNA reads as TGTGCCAGCCTTACAGGGACCTACGAGCAGTACTTC.

J is TRBJ2-1 and V is TRBV6-5, with 8 bases that match TRBD2. CDR3 size: 16 residues. The ends lost 0 bases at V and 9 bases at J; junction bases unmatched: 10. Germline lookup yields CDR1 MNHEY and CDR2 SVGAGI. This CDR3 reads CASSYSGTGGAVEQFF. CDR3 coding DNA: TGTGCCAGCAGTTACTCGGGTACCGGGGGGGCAGTTGAGCAGTTCTTC.

This chain uses TRBV5-5 with TRBJ2-2; 7 positions agree with TRBD2. Germline V gives CDR1 SGHKS, CDR2 YYEKEE (reference sequence). The CDR3 is made up of 15 amino acids. J gave up 2 bases and V 6 bases, and 7 bases lay outside the gene matches. This CDR3 reads CASTWEGLNTGELFF. The CDR3 DNA reads as TGTGCCAGCACCTGGGAGGGGCTAAACACCGGGGAGCTGTTTTTT. Looking up the rest from reference TRBV5-5 and TRBJ2-2 gives the full variable domain: DAGVTQSPTHLIKTRGQQVTLRCSPISGHKSVSWYQQVLGQGPQFIFQYYEKEERGRGNFPDRFSARQFPNYSSELNVNALLLGDSALYLCASTWEGLNTGELFFGEGSRLTVL.

The chain has TRBV19 and TRBJ1-5, with 7 nucleotides matching TRBD1. The V and J ends lost 4 bases and 4 bases, in that order; junction bases with no gene match: 10. CDR3 size: 16 residues. Germline V gene sequence: CDR1 LNHDA, CDR2 SQIVND (reference sequence). CDR3 nucleotide sequence: TGTGCCAGTAGTACCCATACGGACAGGATGAATCAGCCCCAGCATTTT. Its protein is CASSTHTDRMNQPQHF.

A remark on this clone: In the same sample, other DNA sequences code for this CDR3. V gene TRBV18 combines with J gene TRBJ1-1; D unclear. Germline loops: CDR1 KGHSH, CDR2 LQKENI. V lost 4 bases to trimming and J lost 1 base, with 10 bases between them. There are 14 residues in the CDR3. The CDR3 loop is CASSLESQNTEAFF. Here the CDR3 DNA reads TGTGCCAGCTCACTCGAGAGTCAGAACACTGAAGCTTTCTTT.

In its sample, this clone was seen a few times. The chain recombines TRBV5-6 with TRBJ1-3; D is undetermined. Germline loops: CDR1 SGHDT, CDR2 YYEEEE. The CDR3 runs to 14 residues. Trimming pared 4 bases from V and 4 bases from J, leaving 12 bases between. The CDR3 region is CASSATWAGNTIYF. The CDR3 DNA follows: TGTGCCAGCAGCGCCACTTGGGCGGGAAACACCATATATTTT.

The genes are TRBV10-3 and TRBJ2-1; 10 nucleotides align to TRBD2. The germline V gene has CDR1 ENHRY and CDR2 SYGVKD. The CDR3 has 15 amino acids. Trimming removed 4 bases from V and 4 bases from J; junction bases left unmatched: 4. The CDR3, as DNA: TGTGCCATCAGTGGGACTAGCGGAATATACAATGAGCAGTTCTTC. Protein: CAISGTSGIYNEQFF.

This clone was counted between two and nine times. The chain uses TRBV5-1 and TRBJ2-7, with 8 bases lining up with TRBD2. The trim removed 4 bases at V and 11 bases at J, leaving 5 bases unmatched. CDR3 length equals 11 residues. CDR1 SGHRS and CDR2 YFSETQ come from the germline V gene. The CDR3 region is CASSLEREKYF. CDR3 DNA sequence: TGCGCCAGCAGCCTAGAGCGGGAGAAGTACTTC.

V and J are TRBV6-5 and TRBJ2-7; perhaps TRBD1 as D (6 bases). There are 14 residues in the CDR3. V was pared by 2 bases and J by 3 bases, with 11 bases between. Germline CDR1 MNHEY, CDR2 SVGAGI. The CDR3 bases are TGTGCCAGCAGTTACCGAGGGGGTAGCTACGAGCAGTACTTC. Encoded protein: CASSYRGGSYEQYF.

The chain uses TRBV19 and TRBJ1-1, with 10 bases aligning to TRBD1. This CDR3 is built from 14 residues. Germline V CDR1 and CDR2: LNHDA, SQIVND (reference sequence). The J segment lost 3 bases and the V segment lost 4 bases, leaving 2 bases of the junction unmatched. The CDR3 is CASSRQGADTEAFF. CDR3 coding DNA: TGTGCCAGTAGTAGACAGGGGGCGGACACTGAAGCTTTCTTT.

The chain links TRBV6-5 to TRBJ1-1, with D maybe TRBD1 (6 bases). This CDR3 is built from 14 residues. Between the trimmed V and J ends, which lost 4 bases and 1 base, there was a span of 10 bases. Germline loops: CDR1 MNHEY, CDR2 SVGAGI. The CDR3 DNA reads TGTGCCAGCAGTTCCGGACAGACGAACACTGAAGCTTTCTTT. Translating gives CASSSGQTNTEAFF.

This clone has only one observation. The chain recombines TRBV2 with TRBJ2-1; TRBD2 matches at 9 bases. Germline CDR1 reads SNHLY; CDR2 reads FYNNEI. V was pared by 1 base and J by 8 bases, with 6 bases of the junction left unmatched. The CDR3 has 15 residues. In DNA form, the CDR3 reads TGTGCCAGCAGTGAAGTTAGCGGGAGATTCGATGAGCAGTTCTTC. Its protein is CASSEVSGRFDEQFF.

This clone was recorded a few times. The chain joins TRBV10-3 to TRBJ1-2; TRBD1 might be the D (5 bases). The CDR3 has 12 residues. Trimming took off 4 bases at V and 5 bases at J, with 8 bases between the two ends. CDR1 ENHRY and CDR2 SYGVKD come from the germline V gene. The CDR3 loop reads CAISGGLYGYTF. For the CDR3, the DNA is TGTGCCATCAGTGGGGGCCTATATGGCTACACCTTC.

The rearrangement joins TRBV18 to TRBJ2-7; 7 bases are a match to TRBD1. V lost 3 bases, J lost 7 bases, and 12 bases stayed unmatched. The CDR3 sequence is 15 residues long. The germline V gene has CDR1 KGHSH and CDR2 LQKENI. The CDR3: CASSPGIPGQTEQYF. CDR3 sequence (DNA): TGTGCCAGCTCACCGGGAATACCGGGACAGACGGAGCAGTACTTC.

The genes are TRBV14 and TRBJ1-1; D unclear. V lost 1 base to trimming and J lost 5 bases, with 11 bases between them. The CDR3 runs 14 residues. Germline V lookup: CDR1 SGHDN, CDR2 FVKESK. The CDR3 sequence: CASSQVSGPTEAFF. CDR3 nucleotides: TGTGCCAGCAGCCAAGTATCGGGTCCGACTGAAGCTTTCTTT.

This chain joins TRBV2 and TRBJ2-7, with 12 bases identical to TRBD2. The CDR3 loop spans 17 amino acids. Germline V lookup: CDR1 SNHLY, CDR2 FYNNEI. The J segment lost 5 bases and the V segment lost 5 bases, leaving 13 bases of the junction unmatched. CDR3 protein: CASSLTPTSGGINEQYF. The CDR3 region has the DNA TGTGCCAGCAGTCTAACCCCTACTAGCGGGGGGATCAACGAGCAGTACTTC.

J is TRBJ1-4 and V is TRBV28, with unresolved D. Looked up from germline, CDR1 is MDHEN and CDR2 is SYDVKM. This CDR3 region has 14 residues. V lost 3 bases, J lost 8 bases, and 13 bases lay in between. Here the CDR3 reads CASSFHGRREKLFF. The CDR3 DNA follows: TGTGCCAGCAGTTTTCACGGGAGAAGGGAAAAACTGTTTTTT.

This clone was recorded once. The genes are TRBV29-1 and TRBJ1-2; possibly TRBD1 for D (5 bases). Germline CDR1 and CDR2: SQVTM and ANQGSEA. The V end lost 2 bases, the J end lost 8 bases, and 18 bases lay between the germline ends. This CDR3 comprises 14 residues. CDR3 bases: TGCAGCGTTGAAAAAACCCCGACAGTAAAGGGCTACACCTTC. Protein product: CSVEKTPTVKGYTF. Together with reference TRBV29-1 and TRBJ1-2, the CDR3 gives the full variable domain: SAVISQKPSRDICQRGTSLTIQCQVDSQVTMMFWYRQQPGQSLTLIATANQGSEATYESGFVIDKFPISRPNLTFSTLTVSNMSPEDSSIYLCSVEKTPTVKGYTFGSGTRLTVV.

This chain uses TRBV9 with TRBJ2-2; 11 nucleotides agree with TRBD2. CDR3 size: 16 residues. Germline V gene lookup returns CDR1 SGDLS and CDR2 YYNGEE. With V trimmed by 2 bases and J by 5 bases, 5 bases remained unmatched. In nucleotides, the CDR3 is TGTGCCAGCAGCGTCCTAGCGGGAGGTGGAACCGGGGAGCTGTTTTTT. It is translated as CASSVLAGGGTGELFF.

The DNA of the CDR3 is TGTGCCAGCACCCTGACAGGACAGGGGGACGAGCAGTACTTC. Translation gives CASTLTGQGDEQYF. J is TRBJ2-7 and V is TRBV7-2, with TRBD1 matching 10 bases. The junction had 8 bases not matched to a gene; V was cut back by 7 bases and J by 5 bases. In germline, CDR1 is SGHTA, CDR2 FQGNSA. The CDR3 runs 14 residues.

V usage is TRBV5-1 and J usage is TRBJ1-5; tentative D call: TRBD1 (5 bases). This CDR3 is built from 14 residues. V was shortened by 2 bases and J by 3 bases, with 9 bases between the two germline ends. Looked up from germline, CDR1 is SGHRS and CDR2 is YFSETQ. Here the CDR3 DNA reads TGCGCCAGCAGCTTAGACAGTTTCAATCAGCCCCAGCATTTT. Translation gives CASSLDSFNQPQHF.

This rearrangement joins TRBV14 to TRBJ1-6, with D perhaps matching TRBD1 (6 bases). Germline CDR1 is SGHDN and CDR2 is FVKESK. With 1 base removed from V and 10 bases from J, the gap between germline ends came to 11 bases. This CDR3 is built from 14 residues. The CDR3 coding sequence is TGTGCCAGCAGCCAAGTCAGGGGCAAGTCACCCCTCCACTTT. It is translated as CASSQVRGKSPLHF.

This clone was counted once. The CDR3 reads CASSWTSGGTDTQYF. As DNA, the CDR3 is TGTGCCAGCTCCTGGACTAGCGGGGGCACAGATACGCAGTATTTT. The chain uses TRBV9 and TRBJ2-3, with 12 bases aligning to TRBD2. The CDR3 loop spans 15 amino acids. The V gene's germline CDR1 is SGDLS and CDR2 YYNGEE. J was trimmed by 1 base and V by 7 bases; bases with no gene match: 4.